This T cell receptor (beta chain) was identified in a study of blood T cell repertoires in COVID-19. Study details: From the United States, Italy and Spain came samples of acute and convalescent COVID-19. PBMCs, B-cell-depleted T cells, or T cells provided the cDNA or gDNA that made up the material.

The repertoire was sequenced with immunoSEQ multiplex PCR; TCRdb's copy has only in-frame clones and lacks some. The repertoire holds fewer than 20,000 clones, with around 87% as singletons. This CDR3 comprises 15 residues. Germline loops: CDR1 KGHSH, CDR2 LQKENI. Trimming took off 1 base at V and 3 bases at J, with 12 bases between the two ends. The source is a human donor in a cohort sampled during active COVID-19. Material for sequencing was peripheral blood. V usage is TRBV18 and J usage is TRBJ1-1, with D possibly matching TRBD1 (5 bases). The CDR3 coding sequence is TGTGCCAGCTCACCACTAAAGACAGACCACACTGAAGCTTTCTTT. Translated: CASSPLKTDHTEAFF.